This section outlines one TCR beta chain sequence together with its context. No antigen is known for it. In the naive CD8 group, cells lacked CD45RO and were positively selected for CCR7, so terminally differentiated effector memory CD45RA+ cells were left out. Adults of Caucasian background living in Nashville, Tennessee made up all donors. These data come from a study of shared clonotypes between healthy human individuals. This table comes from immunoSEQ multiplex PCR, and its TCRdb copy is limited to in-frame clones, with some not included. The sample holds under 850,000 clones, over 90% seen once. This CDR3 region has 12 residues. The germline gives CDR1 ENHRY, CDR2 SYGVKD. The V gene lost 0 bases and the J gene lost 12 bases, with 10 bases spanning the gap. Study-wide findings and caveats: Naive subsets, compared against memory subsets, generally had larger estimated richness values. Compared with clonotypes that all four donors shared, non-shared clonotypes had lower generation probabilities. It was only blood that was sampled, and tissue repertoires likely differ.

J is TRBJ2-3 and V is TRBV10-3; possible D gene TRBD2, 5 bases. The sequencing input was naive CD8+ T cells sorted from blood. The receptor comes from a man between 25 and 39 years old in good health. CDR3 loop: CAISESSLAQYF. DNA of the CDR3: TGTGCCATCAGTGAGTCGAGCCTAGCACAGTATTTT.